This TCR beta chain came from a study of CD8+ T cells in alopecia areata. The overall study: It was oral tofacitinib, at 5 to 10 mg twice daily, that treated patients received.

Extracted RNA was reverse transcribed into cDNA, the sequencing template. Clones were sequenced by immunoSEQ multiplex PCR, and TCRdb holds only the in-frame ones, with some missing. The table has around 300,000 clones, 60% seen once. The treatment was: oral pan-JAK inhibitor, 5-10 mg twice daily. Alopecia areata patients gave lesional scalp punch biopsies and peripheral blood samples. As for this clone: Its cognate antigen is unknown.

Overall study results and limits: Tofacitinib significantly lowered scalp clonality and expanded CD8+ clones among the top 100.

Trimming removed 5 bases from V and 2 bases from J, with 6 bases in between. CDR1 DFQATT and CDR2 SNEGSKA come from the germline V gene (reference sequence). CDR3 length equals 11 residues. The specimen was CD4+ T cells sorted from blood, collected around week 53, from a patient treated with tofacitinib. This TCR came from a human donor with alopecia areata. This chain joins TRBV20-1 and TRBJ2-5; D remains unclear. Here the CDR3 reads CSAERQETQYF. Written as DNA, the CDR3 is TGCAGTGCTGAACGACAAGAGACCCAGTACTTC.